This T cell receptor beta chain appears in the sequencing data of a study of response to subunit inactivated influenza vaccine. Study-wide findings and caveats: Authors suggested each seasonal influenza vaccination recruits few new T cells.

The CDR3 runs 16 residues. Germline CDR1 is MNHEY and CDR2 is SMNVEV (reference sequence). The V and J ends lost 2 bases and 7 bases respectively, with 17 bases between them. This clonotype was found many times. Its antigen is unidentified. TCRdb recomputed calls from the RT-PCR reads with MiXCR, one row per CDR3 protein. The profile shows about 170,000 distinct CDR3 sequences, approximately 12% of them singletons. The same sample was also studied in work on T cells expressing NK-cell markers. That work contributes: TCR beta cDNA was generated via 5'RACE template switching incorporating UMIs. The CD3+CD56-NKG2C+ fraction of a handful of donors was likewise dominated by these clonotypes.

V gene TRBV27 combines with J gene TRBJ2-2, with D unresolved. The input for sequencing was CD8+ T cells sorted from PBMCs, taken 11 to 12 days after vaccination. The clonotype comes from a man in his fifties who received an inactivated influenza vaccine. The CDR3 DNA reads as TGTGCCAGCAGTTTAAACTCGTACATAGTGGGCGGGGAGCTGTTTTTT. Residues: CASSLNSYIVGGELFF.